Below are 21 T cell receptor delta chains sequenced from a single sample in a study of gamma-delta chains in newborns, infants, children. TCRdb repeated clone calling on the reads with CATT. The sample carries some 10,000 delta-chain clones, approximately 8.2% recorded once. Sequencing used blood. These receptors were collected from a child who was a newborn, infant or young child, either healthy, febrile or measles-vaccinated (not recorded which).

This clone was seen only a few times. The rearrangement uses TRDV2 and TRDJ3, with TRDD3 matching 13 bases. TCRdb gives no J gene; it was assigned here by matching the DNA to germline. The CDR3 spans 21 residues. CDR1 and CDR2 (germline): GEAIGNYY, EKD. After removal of 0 bases from V and 0 bases from J, the junction contained 7 bases not matched to a gene. CDR3 DNA: TGTGCCTGTGACACCGTACTGGGGGATACGCATCGCTCCTGGGACACCCGACAGATGTTTTTC. It codes for CACDTVLGDTHRSWDTRQMFF.

The rearrangement links TRDV2 to TRDJ1; no clear D gene. Since TCRdb gives no J gene, matching the DNA to germline was used here to assign it. This CDR3 spans 17 amino acids. Germline CDR1 and CDR2: GEAIGNYY and EKD. V was cut by 0 bases and J by 3 bases, with 19 bases left in between. As DNA, the CDR3 is TGTGCCTGTGACACCGTCGCCCCTGGTAGGGAACCCGATAAACTCATCTTT. It yields the protein CACDTVAPGREPDKLIF.

The chain links TRDV2 to TRDJ2; 8 bases map to TRDD3. J was trimmed by 7 bases and V by 3 bases; bases with no gene match: 15. Per the germline V gene, CDR1 is GEAIGNYY and CDR2 is EKD. This CDR3 is 17 amino acids long. The CDR3 nucleotides are TGTGCCTGTGACCCAGTATCGAGGGATACGCGCGGAGCACAACTCTTCTTT. This sequence encodes CACDPVSRDTRGAQLFF.

In DNA, the CDR3 is TGTGCCTGTGACTCCGTCGGGAGGGGATACGCGGTCACCGATAAACTCATCTTT. Encoded protein: CACDSVGRGYAVTDKLIF. The gene calls are TRDV2 and TRDJ1, with 9 bases fitting TRDD3. Matching the DNA to germline supplied the J gene, which TCRdb does not give. Trimming took 3 bases from V and 1 from J; bases not matched to a gene: 14. The CDR3 has 18 amino acids. Looked up from germline, CDR1 is GEAIGNYY and CDR2 is EKD.

This clone has only a few counts. This CDR3 is also generated by other DNA sequences in the sample. CDR3 sequence (DNA): TGTGCCTGTGACACCGTACTGGGTTCCTGGGACACCCGACAGATGTTTTTC. Translating it yields CACDTVLGSWDTRQMFF. V gene TRDV2 combines with J gene TRDJ3, with a weak D call TRDD3 (6 bases). V dropped 0 bases and J dropped 1 base, with 9 bases sitting between them. CDR1 and CDR2 (germline): GEAIGNYY, EKD. This CDR3 is built from 17 residues.

This clone was found a few times. The chain couples TRDV2 to TRDJ1, with 11 bases fitting TRDD3. The J segment lost 10 bases and the V segment lost 0 bases, leaving 18 bases of the junction unmatched. This CDR3 is 18 amino acids long. CDR1 GEAIGNYY and CDR2 EKD come from the germline V gene. The CDR3 DNA reads as TGTGCCTGTGACACCGTTAACCCGCCTGGTGGGGGATACGCTTCACTCATCTTT. This codes for CACDTVNPPGGGYASLIF.

Comments on this clone: Different DNA sequences within this sample yield the same CDR3. V and J are TRDV2 and TRDJ3; 12 positions match TRDD3. This CDR3 has 20 residues. V lost 0 bases to trimming and J lost 0 bases; unmatched junction nucleotides: 5. Germline V gene data show CDR1 as GEAIGNYY and CDR2 as EKD. The CDR3 here is CACDTVLGDTNSWDTRQMFF. Written as DNA, the CDR3 is TGTGCCTGTGACACCGTACTGGGGGATACCAACTCCTGGGACACCCGACAGATGTTTTTC.

This sequence joins TRDV2 and TRDJ1, with 8 positions matching TRDD3. Germline assignment: CDR1 GEAIGNYY and CDR2 EKD. The J segment lost 7 bases and the V segment lost 0 bases, leaving 12 bases of the junction unmatched. The CDR3 sequence is 16 residues long. The CDR3 is CACDTVGDSRRGKLIF. Here the CDR3 DNA reads TGTGCCTGTGACACCGTGGGGGATTCGAGGAGAGGTAAACTCATCTTT.

The chain couples TRDV2 to TRDJ1; possible D gene TRDD1, 5 bases. TCRdb offers no J gene call, so here the DNA was matched to germline to obtain one. Between the trimmed V and J ends, which lost 0 bases and 1 base, there was a span of 14 bases. CDR3 length: 16 amino acids. Germline-derived CDR1 and CDR2 are GEAIGNYY and EKD. The DNA for the CDR3 is TGTGCCTGTGACACCGTGGGAATAGGGACCACCGATAAACTCATCTTT. This gives the protein CACDTVGIGTTDKLIF.

J is TRDJ1 and V is TRDV2; 9 nucleotides line up with TRDD3. TCRdb supplies no J gene; here it was assigned by aligning the nucleotide sequence to germline. Losses at the gene ends were 3 bases for V and 2 bases for J; bases not matched to a gene: 12. Germline-derived CDR1 and CDR2 are GEAIGNYY and EKD. CDR3 length: 17 residues. The CDR3 protein is CACDALLGGYSTDKLIF. The CDR3 DNA follows: TGTGCCTGTGACGCTTTACTGGGGGGATACTCGACCGATAAACTCATCTTT.

By share, this clone counts as medium-sized (0.01 to 0.1%). The rearrangement joins TRDV2 to TRDJ1; D is ambiguous. The length of the CDR3 is 18 residues. The ends were cut back, 0 bases at V and 0 bases at J, with 19 bases in the middle. The V gene's germline CDR1 is GEAIGNYY and CDR2 EKD. Written as DNA, the CDR3 is TGTGCCTGTGACACCATTTCTCGGTCCCCCACCTACACCGATAAACTCATCTTT. This sequence encodes CACDTISRSPTYTDKLIF.

The table lists this clone with a few counts. Other nucleotide sequences from this sample produce the same CDR3. The gene calls are TRDV2 and TRDJ3; 12 positions agree with TRDD3. The junction had 5 bases not matched to a gene; V was cut back by 0 bases and J by 3 bases. The CDR3 extends over 19 amino acids. Germline loops: CDR1 GEAIGNYY, CDR2 EKD. CDR3 in amino acids: CACDTVLGDTRWDTRQMFF. The CDR3 bases are TGTGCCTGTGACACCGTGCTGGGGGATACGCGCTGGGACACCCGACAGATGTTTTTC.

The CDR3 protein is CACDSLGAPGKLIF. For the CDR3, the DNA is TGTGCCTGTGACTCACTGGGGGCCCCCGGTAAACTCATCTTT. The chain employs TRDV2 and TRDJ1; 8 nucleotides match TRDD3. This CDR3 spans 14 amino acids. Germline CDR1 and CDR2: GEAIGNYY and EKD. Germline trimming cut 3 bases from V and 7 bases from J; bases unmatched to any gene: 9.

The chain carries TRDV2 and TRDJ2; TRDD3 agrees at 8 bases. CDR1 and CDR2 from the germline V gene are GEAIGNYY and EKD. The CDR3 spans 17 residues. V trimming: 0 bases; J trimming: 4 bases; junction bases outside the gene matches: 9. The CDR3 sequence: CACDTVDTGDTTAQLFF. The CDR3 DNA sequence: TGTGCCTGTGACACCGTAGATACTGGGGATACGACAGCACAACTCTTCTTT.

The V and J genes are TRDV1 and TRDJ1; 10 nucleotides match TRDD3. Germline matching of the DNA provided the J gene here, since TCRdb leaves it blank. V was clipped by 4 bases and J by 0 bases; unmatched bases: 26. Per germline, CDR1 TSWWSYY and CDR2 QGS. CDR3 length: 23 amino acids. The CDR3 DNA reads TGTGCTCTTGGGGCCCCAATTCCTAGGGGCCACTGGGGGATCCACCCGTACACCGATAAACTCATCTTT. Translating it yields CALGAPIPRGHWGIHPYTDKLIF.

The chain carries TRDV2 and TRDJ1; 9 positions match TRDD3. As TCRdb names no J gene, one was assigned here on the basis of a DNA match to germline. The J segment lost 5 bases and the V segment lost 4 bases, leaving 10 bases of the junction unmatched. The CDR3 length is 15 residues. Germline values: CDR1 GEAIGNYY, CDR2 EKD. The CDR3 protein is CACDHLGDRPDKLIF. The CDR3 nucleotides read TGTGCCTGTGATCATCTGGGGGATCGTCCTGATAAACTCATCTTT.

The chain combines TRDV2 with TRDJ3, with 7 bases lining up with TRDD3. As TCRdb names no J gene, one was assigned here on the basis of a DNA match to germline. Germline CDR1 reads GEAIGNYY; CDR2 reads EKD. V lost 3 bases and J lost 0; bases outside the gene matches: 7. The CDR3 covers 18 residues. CDR3 amino acids: CACDAGGYSSWDTRQMFF. In DNA, the CDR3 is TGTGCCTGTGACGCTGGGGGCTATAGCTCCTGGGACACCCGACAGATGTTTTTC.

This clone is medium-sized. This chain connects TRDV2 to TRDJ1, with 9 bases lining up with TRDD3. The CDR3 extends over 16 amino acids. The ends lost 0 bases at V and 0 bases at J; junction bases unmatched: 4. Germline V gives CDR1 GEAIGNYY, CDR2 EKD. The CDR3 nucleotides read TGTGCCTGTGACACCGTTTGGGGGATAGACACCGATAAACTCATCTTT. Its translation: CACDTVWGIDTDKLIF.

The V and J genes are TRDV2 and TRDJ2; TRDD3 matches 12 bases. From germline, CDR1 is GEAIGNYY and CDR2 EKD. This CDR3 has 18 residues. Germline trimming cut 0 bases from V and 4 bases from J; bases unmatched to any gene: 8. Written as DNA, the CDR3 is TGTGCCTGTGACACCTTGCTGGGGGATACGCGTAAGACAGCACAACTCTTCTTT. Translation gives CACDTLLGDTRKTAQLFF.

The genes are TRDV2 and TRDJ1, with 10 bases that match TRDD3. The CDR3 consists of 17 residues. Germline V gene sequence: CDR1 GEAIGNYY, CDR2 EKD. The junction had 13 bases not matched to a gene; V was cut back by 0 bases and J by 7 bases. CDR3 amino acids: CACDTVATGGLAPKLIF. CDR3 bases: TGTGCCTGTGACACCGTCGCAACTGGGGGATTGGCCCCTAAACTCATCTTT.

The CDR3 coding sequence is TGTGCCTTTTGGGGGATTCCCTCCTGGGACACCCGACAGATGTTTTTC. Amino acids: CAFWGIPSWDTRQMFF. The chain uses TRDV3 and TRDJ3, with 8 positions matching TRDD3. CDR1 is TVYSNPD and CDR2 is GDNSRS in the germline V gene (reference sequence). This CDR3 spans 16 amino acids. The V and J ends lost 2 bases and 0 bases, in that order; junction bases with no gene match: 3.